The T cell receptor beta chain described here comes from a study of CD8+ T cells in alopecia areata. Study-wide background: Oral tofacitinib (5 to 10 mg twice daily) was administered to treated patients.

Germline lookup yields CDR1 MNHEY and CDR2 SMNVEV (reference sequence). The CDR3 is made up of 13 amino acids. V was clipped by 1 base and J by 3 bases, with 3 bases between them. Findings and limits, study-wide: There were also resident alphabeta T cells of normal skin sequenced in scalp samples.

A word on this clone: Its cognate antigen is unknown.

Investigators isolated RNA and reverse transcribed it into cDNA to act as the sequencing template. The table came from immunoSEQ multiplex PCR; TCRdb's copy has only in-frame clones and leaves some out. The table has around 5,400 clones, over 50% seen once. Lesional scalp punch biopsies and peripheral blood came from alopecia areata patients. The chain is built from TRBV27 and TRBJ2-2; D gene uncertain. The sequencing sample was made of skin. This receptor was obtained from a human donor with alopecia areata. As DNA, the CDR3 is TGTGCCAGCAGTTTATTGTACACCGGGGAGCTGTTTTTT. Protein sequence: CASSLLYTGELFF.